Sequencing of this TCR beta chain was carried out in a study of cytomegalovirus exposure and HLA in healthy donors. A note on this clone: No antigen is known for it.

Looked up from germline, CDR1 is SNHLY and CDR2 is FYNNEI. V gave up 6 bases and J gave up 2 bases; unmatched junction bases: 5. This CDR3 region has 15 residues. Vbeta (60) and Jbeta (13) primers were used in the PCR. The protocol was immunoSEQ multiplex PCR, while the TCRdb copy is restricted to in-frame clones and leaves out a portion. The table has roughly 150,000 clones, 75% to 90% seen once. Study conclusions and caveats: Prediction of most subjects' HLA-A and HLA-B alleles by TCR beta sequences was reportedly accurate. Cytomegalovirus-associated status was assigned to roughly 160 TCR beta chains. Earlier analysis found most TCR beta V segments productive about 87% or about 30% of the time.

The material sequenced was PBMCs. The origin of this receptor is a girl aged 2 to 10 in good health and CMV-seropositive. J is TRBJ2-2 and V is TRBV2; 8 nucleotides match TRBD1. In DNA, the CDR3 is TGTGCCAGCAGCCGACAGGGGCCAAACACCGGGGAGCTGTTTTTT. Its translation: CASSRQGPNTGELFF.